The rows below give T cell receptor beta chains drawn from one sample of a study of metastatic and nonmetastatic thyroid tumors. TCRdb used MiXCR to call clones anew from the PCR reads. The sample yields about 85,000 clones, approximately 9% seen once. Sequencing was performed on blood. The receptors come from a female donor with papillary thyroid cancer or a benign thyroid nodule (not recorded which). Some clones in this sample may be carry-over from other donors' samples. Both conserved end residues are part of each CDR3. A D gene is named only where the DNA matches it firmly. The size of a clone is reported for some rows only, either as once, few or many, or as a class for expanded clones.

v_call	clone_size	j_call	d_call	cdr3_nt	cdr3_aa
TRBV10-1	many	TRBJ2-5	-	TGCGCCAGCAGTGAGTTCAGGGGAAGGTCGGAGACCCAGTACTTC	CASSEFRGRSETQYF
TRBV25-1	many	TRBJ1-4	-	TGTGCCAGCAGTGAACGGGGACATTTAAATGAAAAACTGTTTTTT	CASSERGHLNEKLFF
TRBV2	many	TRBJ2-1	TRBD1	TGTGCCAGCAGCCGGACAGGGCCATCCTACAATGAGCAGTTCTTC	CASSRTGPSYNEQFF
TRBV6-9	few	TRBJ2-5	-	TGCGCCAGCAGAGAGGACCCCCTCCAAGAGACCCAGTACTTC	CASREDPLQETQYF
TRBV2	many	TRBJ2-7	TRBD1	TGTGCCAGCAGGGTAGACAGGGGCTACGAGCAGTACTTC	CASRVDRGYEQYF
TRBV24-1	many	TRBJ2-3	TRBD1	TGTGCCACCAGTGGTAGGGGGCCATACACAGATACGCAGTATTTT	CATSGRGPYTDTQYF
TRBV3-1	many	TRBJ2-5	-	TGTGCCAGCAGCTGGCGAGAGACCCAGTACTTC	CASSWRETQYF
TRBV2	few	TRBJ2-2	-	TGTGCCAGCGAGTCAGACGCGAACACCGGGGAGCTGTTTTTT	CASESDANTGELFF
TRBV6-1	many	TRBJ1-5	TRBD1	TGTGCCAGCAGTGAACATCCAGGACAGGGAGGGCAGCCCCAGCATTTT	CASSEHPGQGGQPQHF
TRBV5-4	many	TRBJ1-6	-	TGTGCCAGCAGCTTGTCCGGGGTCTCACCCCTCCACTTT	CASSLSGVSPLHF
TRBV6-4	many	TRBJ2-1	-	TGTGCCAGCAGTGACTCGGCAGACGAGCAGTTCTTC	CASSDSADEQFF
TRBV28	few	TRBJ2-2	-	TGTGCCAGCAGTCCGCGACAGCCCGCGAACACCGGGGAGCTGTTTTTT	CASSPRQPANTGELFF
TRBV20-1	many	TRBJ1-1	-	TGCAGTGCCCTTGGGGGCCCGAACACTGAAGCTTTCTTT	CSALGGPNTEAFF
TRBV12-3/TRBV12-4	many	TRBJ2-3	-	TGTGCCAGCAGTGCAGGCAATAAGTATGCAGATACGCAGTATTTT	CASSAGNKYADTQYF
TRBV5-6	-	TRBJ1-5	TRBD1	TGTGCCAGCAGCTTCAGGGGGCTAGAAGGTCAGCCCCAGCATTTT	CASSFRGLEGQPQHF
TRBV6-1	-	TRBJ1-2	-	TGTGCCAGCAGCCCCACTTCTCTCAACTATGGCTACACCTTC	CASSPTSLNYGYTF
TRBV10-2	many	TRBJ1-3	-	TGCGCCAGCAGTGAGTGGGGGGGCGGAAACACCATATATTTT	CASSEWGGGNTIYF
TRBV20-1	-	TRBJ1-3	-	TGCAGTGCTAGAGATGGCAGGGGCTTATCGGGAAACACCATATATTTT	CSARDGRGLSGNTIYF
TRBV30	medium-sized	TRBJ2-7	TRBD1	TGTGCCTGGAGTGTAGGACAGGGTTACGAGCAGTACTTC	CAWSVGQGYEQYF
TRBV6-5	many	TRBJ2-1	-	TGTGCCAGCAGTTACTCGGCTAGCGCGGTTAGGGAGCAGTTCTTC	CASSYSASAVREQFF